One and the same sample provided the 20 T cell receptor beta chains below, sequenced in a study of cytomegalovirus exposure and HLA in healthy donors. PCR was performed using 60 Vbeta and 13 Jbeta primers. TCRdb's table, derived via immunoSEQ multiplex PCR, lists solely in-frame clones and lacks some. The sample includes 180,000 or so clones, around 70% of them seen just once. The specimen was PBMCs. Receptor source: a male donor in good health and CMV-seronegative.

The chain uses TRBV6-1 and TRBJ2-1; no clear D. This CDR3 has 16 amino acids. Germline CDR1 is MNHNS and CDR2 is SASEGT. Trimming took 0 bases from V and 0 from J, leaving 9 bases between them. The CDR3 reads CASSEAVVSSYNEQFF. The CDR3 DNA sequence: TGTGCCAGCAGTGAAGCTGTGGTGAGCTCCTACAATGAGCAGTTCTTC.

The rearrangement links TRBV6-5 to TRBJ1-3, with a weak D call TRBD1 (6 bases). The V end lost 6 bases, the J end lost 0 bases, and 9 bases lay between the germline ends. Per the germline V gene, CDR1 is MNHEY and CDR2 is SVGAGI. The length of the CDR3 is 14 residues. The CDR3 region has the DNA TGTGCCAGCAGACAGGGAAACTCTGGAAACACCATATATTTT. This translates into CASRQGNSGNTIYF.

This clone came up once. CDR3 sequence (DNA): TGTGCCAGCAGCCCGGCAGGACTCACTTACGAGCAGTACTTC. Translating it yields CASSPAGLTYEQYF. The rearrangement uses TRBV9 and TRBJ2-7; possibly TRBD2 for D (5 bases). V lost 4 bases and J 4 bases, leaving 15 bases between the germline ends. The CDR3 is 14 residues long. Germline V gene data show CDR1 as SGDLS and CDR2 as YYNGEE.

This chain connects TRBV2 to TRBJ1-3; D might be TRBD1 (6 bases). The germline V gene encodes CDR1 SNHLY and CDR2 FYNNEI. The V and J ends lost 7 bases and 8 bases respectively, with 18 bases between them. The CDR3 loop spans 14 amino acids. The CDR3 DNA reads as TGTGCCAGCAAATACAGGGTAGGGACGTACACCATATATTTT. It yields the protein CASKYRVGTYTIYF.

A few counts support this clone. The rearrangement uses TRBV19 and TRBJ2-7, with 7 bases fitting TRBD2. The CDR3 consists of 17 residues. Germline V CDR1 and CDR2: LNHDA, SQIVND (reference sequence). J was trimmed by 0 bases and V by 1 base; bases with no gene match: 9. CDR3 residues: CASSIAAWGGRSYEQYF. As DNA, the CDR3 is TGTGCCAGTAGTATAGCGGCTTGGGGGGGACGCTCCTACGAGCAGTACTTC. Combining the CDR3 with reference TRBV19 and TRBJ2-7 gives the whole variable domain DGGITQSPKYLFRKEGQNVTLSCEQNLNHDAMYWYRQDPGQGLRLIYYSQIVNDFQKGDIAEGYSVSREKKESFPLTVTSAQKNPTAFYLCASSIAAWGGRSYEQYFGPGTRLTVT.

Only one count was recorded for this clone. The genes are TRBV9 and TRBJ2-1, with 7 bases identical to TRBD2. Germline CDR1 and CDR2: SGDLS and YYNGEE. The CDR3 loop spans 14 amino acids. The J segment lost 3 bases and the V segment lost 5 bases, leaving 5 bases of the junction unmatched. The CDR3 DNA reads TGTGCCAGCAGGGGGGGGACTTACTACAATGAGCAGTTCTTC. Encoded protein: CASRGGTYYNEQFF. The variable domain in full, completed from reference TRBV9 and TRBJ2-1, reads DSGVTQTPKHLITATGQRVTLRCSPRSGDLSVYWYQQSLDQGLQFLIQYYNGEERAKGNILERFSAQQFPDLHSELNLSSLELGDSALYFCASRGGTYYNEQFFGPGTRLTVL.

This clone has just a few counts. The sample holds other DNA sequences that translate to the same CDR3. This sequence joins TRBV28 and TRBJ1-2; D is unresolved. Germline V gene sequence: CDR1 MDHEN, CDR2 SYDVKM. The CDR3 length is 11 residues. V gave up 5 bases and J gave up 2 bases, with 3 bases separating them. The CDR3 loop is CASSSNYGYTF. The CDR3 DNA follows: TGTGCCAGCAGTAGCAACTATGGCTACACCTTC.

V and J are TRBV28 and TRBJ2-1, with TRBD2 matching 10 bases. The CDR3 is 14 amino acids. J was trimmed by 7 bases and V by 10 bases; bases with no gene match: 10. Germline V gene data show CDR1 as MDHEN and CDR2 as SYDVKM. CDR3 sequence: CATHVSGRSNEQFF. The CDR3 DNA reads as TGTGCCACCCATGTTAGCGGGAGGTCTAATGAGCAGTTCTTC. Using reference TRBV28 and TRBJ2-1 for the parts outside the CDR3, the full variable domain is DVKVTQSSRYLVKRTGEKVFLECVQDMDHENMFWYRQDPGLGLRLIYFSYDVKMKEKGDIPEGYSVSREKKERFSLILESASTNQTSMYLCATHVSGRSNEQFFGPGTRLTVL.

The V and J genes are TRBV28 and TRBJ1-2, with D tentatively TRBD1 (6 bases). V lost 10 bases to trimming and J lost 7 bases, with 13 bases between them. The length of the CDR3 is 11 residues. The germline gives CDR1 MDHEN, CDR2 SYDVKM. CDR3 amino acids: CATLQGTGYTF. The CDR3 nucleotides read TGTGCCACCCTACAGGGTACTGGCTACACCTTC.

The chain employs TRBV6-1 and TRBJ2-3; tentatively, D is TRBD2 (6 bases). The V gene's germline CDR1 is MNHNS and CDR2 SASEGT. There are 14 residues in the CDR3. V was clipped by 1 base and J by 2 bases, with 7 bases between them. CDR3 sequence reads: CASSEGTITDTQYF. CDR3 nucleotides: TGTGCCAGCAGTGAAGGGACTATCACAGATACGCAGTATTTT.

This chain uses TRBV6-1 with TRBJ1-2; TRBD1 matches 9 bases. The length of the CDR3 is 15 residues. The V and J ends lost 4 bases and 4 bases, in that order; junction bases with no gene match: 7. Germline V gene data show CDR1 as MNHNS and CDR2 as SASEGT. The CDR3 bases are TGTGCCAGCAGTGCGGGGACAGGGTACGCCTATGGCTACACCTTC. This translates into CASSAGTGYAYGYTF.

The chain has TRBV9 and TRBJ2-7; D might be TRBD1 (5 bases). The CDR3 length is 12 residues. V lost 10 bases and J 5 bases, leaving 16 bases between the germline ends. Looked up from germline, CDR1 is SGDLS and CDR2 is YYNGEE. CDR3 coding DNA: TGTGCCTCCCAGGGATTCTACCACGAGCAGTACTTC. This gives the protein CASQGFYHEQYF.

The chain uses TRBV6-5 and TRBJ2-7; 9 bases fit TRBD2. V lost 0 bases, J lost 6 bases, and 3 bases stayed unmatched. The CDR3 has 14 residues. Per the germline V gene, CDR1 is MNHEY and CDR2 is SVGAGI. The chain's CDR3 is CASSYSGLASEQYF. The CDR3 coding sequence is TGTGCCAGCAGTTACTCGGGACTAGCTTCCGAGCAGTACTTC.

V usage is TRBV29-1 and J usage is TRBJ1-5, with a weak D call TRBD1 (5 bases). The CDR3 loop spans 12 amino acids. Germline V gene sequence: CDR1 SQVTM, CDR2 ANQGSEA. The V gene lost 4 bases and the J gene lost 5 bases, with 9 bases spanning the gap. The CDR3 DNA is TGCAGCGTTGCAAGCAGGGATCAGCCCCAGCATTTT. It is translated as CSVASRDQPQHF.

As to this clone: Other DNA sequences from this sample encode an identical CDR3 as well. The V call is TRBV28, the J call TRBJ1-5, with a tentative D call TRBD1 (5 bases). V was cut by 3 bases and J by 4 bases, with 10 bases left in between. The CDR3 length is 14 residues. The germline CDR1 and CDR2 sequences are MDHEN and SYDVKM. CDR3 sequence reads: CASSFGQINQPQHF. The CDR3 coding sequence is TGTGCCAGCAGTTTTGGACAAATAAATCAGCCCCAGCATTTT.

Written as DNA, the CDR3 is TGTGCCTGGAGCGCAGGACTGCTCAATCAGCCCCAGCATTTT. It encodes CAWSAGLLNQPQHF. The chain combines TRBV30 with TRBJ1-5; D gene uncertain. CDR3 length: 14 residues. Per germline, CDR1 GTSNPN and CDR2 SVGIG (reference sequence). Trimming shortened V by 3 bases and J by 3 bases, and 12 bases separated the two germline ends.

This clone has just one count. Written as DNA, the CDR3 is TGTGCCAGCAGCTTATCAGGTGTGGGTAACGAGCAGTACTTC. It yields the protein CASSLSGVGNEQYF. The V and J genes are TRBV7-9 and TRBJ2-7; D gene ambiguous. This CDR3 comprises 14 residues. With 2 bases removed from V and 5 bases from J, the gap between germline ends came to 13 bases. CDR1 and CDR2 from the germline V gene are SEHNR and FQNEAQ (reference sequence).

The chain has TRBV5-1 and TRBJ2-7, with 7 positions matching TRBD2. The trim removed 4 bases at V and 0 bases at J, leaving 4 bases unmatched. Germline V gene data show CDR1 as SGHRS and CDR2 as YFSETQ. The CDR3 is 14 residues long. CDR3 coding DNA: TGCGCCAGCAGCCCCCGGGGGGACTCCTACGAGCAGTACTTC. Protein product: CASSPRGDSYEQYF.

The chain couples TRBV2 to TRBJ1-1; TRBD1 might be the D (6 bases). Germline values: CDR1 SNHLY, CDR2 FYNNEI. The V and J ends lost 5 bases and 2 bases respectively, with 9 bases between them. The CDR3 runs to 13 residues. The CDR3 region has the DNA TGTGCCAGCAGTAAGGACAGTAACACTGAAGCTTTCTTT. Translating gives CASSKDSNTEAFF. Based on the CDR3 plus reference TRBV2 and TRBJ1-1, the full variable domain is EPEVTQTPSHQVTQMGQEVILRCVPISNHLYFYWYRQILGQKVEFLVSFYNNEISEKSEIFDDQFSVERPDGSNFTLKIRSTKLEDSAMYFCASSKDSNTEAFFGQGTRLTVV.

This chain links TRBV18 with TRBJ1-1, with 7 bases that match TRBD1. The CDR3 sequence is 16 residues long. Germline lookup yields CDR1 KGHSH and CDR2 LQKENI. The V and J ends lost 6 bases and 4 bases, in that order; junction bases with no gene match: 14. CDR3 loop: CASSGGSTGDGTEAFF. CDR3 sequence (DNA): TGTGCCAGCTCCGGAGGGAGTACAGGGGATGGCACTGAAGCTTTCTTT.